The T cell receptor beta chain described here comes from a study of beta chain features in type 1 diabetes (dated 2018 in TCRdb). About the investigation overall: Mean age, gender distribution, total cell number and subset yield did not differ between patients and healthy donors. A total of roughly 98,000,000 sorted cells were examined across all samples, and a strong correlation was observed between cell number per subset and RNA yield. The study compared the TCRB repertoires of sorted circulating CD4+ T cell subsets in recently diagnosed type 1 diabetes patients with those in matched healthy donors. Naive and central memory subsets were obtained from all 28 donors, but regulatory and stem cell-like memory subsets were isolated from only 8 patients and 8 healthy donors.

From each donor, a single peripheral blood sample of around 120 mL on average was drawn into heparinised tubes. A BD FACSAria II was used to sort naive, central memory, regulatory and stem cell-like memory CD4+ T cells with a panel that included CD45RO, CCR7, CD25, CD127, CD95 and CD27. All sorted populations exceeded 95% purity. PBMCs were isolated right away by Lymphoprep density gradient centrifugation and were stained directly, without culture. Samples were stained and sorted in pairs, with one healthy donor and one patient per experiment, so that batch effects were minimized. The High Capacity cDNA Reverse Transcription Kit was used to reverse transcribe all of the isolated RNA, meaning that expressed TCRB transcripts were what got sequenced. Naive, central memory and regulatory T cell samples underwent deep immunoSEQ sequencing, averaging around 4 million total reads per sample. Sorted cells were lysed in RLT buffer, and RNA was extracted using DNase-treated RNeasy Micro or Mini kits according to cell number. To prevent cross-contamination, each cell subset was processed individually, whereas patient and healthy donor samples were processed jointly. TCRB sequences were amplified from cDNA with the immunoSEQ multiplex PCR, producing 87-bp fragments spanning the CDR3 region. Sequencing of the amplicons was done on the Illumina HiSeq platform. The original pipeline was this. Synthetic template baselines were used to correct PCR bias computationally, reads within Hamming distance 2 were collapsed together, and singletons that could not be merged were discarded. By aligning reads against IMGT, V, D and J genes, CDR3 length, and insertions or deletions at six rearrangement sites were assigned. Within each subset, clonotype counts were normalized to sorted cell number, after which true diversity and Gini coefficients were computed with the tcR R package. The overlap coefficient, calculated on TCRB nucleotide sequences, was used to measure repertoire sharing. TCRdb limited this immuneACCESS table to in-frame rearrangements with V and J called. A share of clones is missing; checked studies link under half to unresolved V genes, and the rest is unexplained. Clone size and the V and J calls come from that table; the DNA yielded D and trimming. The table for this sample lists 330,000 or so clones; 14% of them were counted only once. The leading ten clones occupy about 6.7% of the sample.

There are a few counts of this clone. The specificity of this receptor is unknown. Base qualities are not recorded, but no much larger clone differs from it by a single base. The CDR3 measures 16 amino acids from cysteine to phenylalanine. Left in the record is the CDR3 DNA by itself, 48 bases read in frame from the first base. Sequences LGHNT (CDR1) and FRNRAP (CDR2) are obtained from the germline V gene. Relative to germline, V is 4 bases shorter and J is 5 bases shorter, with 20 bases between their ends. Here is what the overall study found, with its caveats: At VDJ recombination sites, type 1 diabetes patients had fewer insertions and more deleted nucleotides, which implies abnormalities in thymic rearrangement. Shorter templates might be favored by PCR, yet because patient and control samples were amplified and corrected together, any such skew would affect both groups equally. Sequencing cDNA rather than genomic DNA could over-represent highly expressing activated cells, although activation and CD3 levels did not differ between groups. Only small numbers of individuals were included in the HLA sub-analyses, which left unresolved whether HLA type had any influence on TCRB rearrangement. Naive, central memory and regulatory TCRB repertoires appeared more similar among patients than among healthy donors. A moderate but significant shortening of TCRB CDR3 length was observed in type 1 diabetes patients in all four CD4+ subsets.

The rearrangement combines TRBV12-5 with TRBJ2-5, with the D gene not clear enough to name. The source of this sequence is a man younger than 45 in good health. The sample taken for sequencing was central memory CD4+ T cells from blood. The DNA reads TGTGCTAGTGGTTCCTCTAGGACGATAGCCGGGGAGACCCAGTACTTC. Its product reads: CASGSSRTIAGETQYF.